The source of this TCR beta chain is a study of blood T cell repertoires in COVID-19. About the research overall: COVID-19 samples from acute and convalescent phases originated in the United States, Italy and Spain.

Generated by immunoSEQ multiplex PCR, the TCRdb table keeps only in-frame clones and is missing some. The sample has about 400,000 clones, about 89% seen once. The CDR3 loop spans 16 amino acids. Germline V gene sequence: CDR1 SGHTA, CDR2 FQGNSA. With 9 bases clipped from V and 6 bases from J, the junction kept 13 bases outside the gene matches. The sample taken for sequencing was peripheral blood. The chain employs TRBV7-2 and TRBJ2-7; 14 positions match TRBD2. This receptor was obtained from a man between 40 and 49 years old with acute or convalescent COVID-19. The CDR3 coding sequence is TGTGCCAGTACCGGCCCGACTAGCGGGGGGGCCTCCGAGCAGTACTTC. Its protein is CASTGPTSGGASEQYF. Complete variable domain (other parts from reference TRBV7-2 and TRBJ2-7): GAGVSQSPSNKVTEKGKDVELRCDPISGHTALYWYRQSLGQGLEFLIYFQGNSAPDKSGLPSDRFSAERTGGSVSTLTIQRTQQEDSAVYLCASTGPTSGGASEQYFGPGTRLTVT.